Presented here are 18 T cell receptor beta chains from one specimen sequenced in a study of blood T cell repertoires in COVID-19 (TCRdb year 2020). The library was made by the immunoSEQ multiplex PCR assay. Sourced from immuneACCESS, this table was stored by TCRdb with only in-frame sequences that have V and J called. A share of the clones is absent; for the studies checked, an unresolved V gene accounts for under half, and the remainder has no known explanation. The table for this sample lists some 45,000 clones; 65% to 85% of them were counted only once. The ten most abundant clones make up approximately 8.4% of the sample. The specimen sequenced was peripheral blood. The receptors were gathered from a man aged 80 or over in a cohort sampled during active COVID-19.

This chain connects TRBV5-1 to TRBJ1-2; 10 bases match TRBD1. The germline CDR1 and CDR2 sequences are SGHRS and YFSETQ. The CDR3 sequence is 14 residues long. V lost 0 bases and J lost 7; bases outside the gene matches: 3. The CDR3 spells CASSLAGTGVGYTF. In DNA, the CDR3 is TGCGCCAGCAGCTTGGCTGGGACAGGGGTTGGCTACACCTTC.

The chain has TRBV7-3 and TRBJ2-5; tentative D call: TRBD2 (6 bases). CDR1 and CDR2 (germline): SGHTA, FQGTGA. The CDR3 spans 15 residues. V lost 0 bases and J lost 5, with 13 bases in between. The chain's CDR3 is CASSLTRSGWETQYF. The CDR3, as DNA: TGTGCCAGCAGCTTAACCCGAAGCGGGTGGGAGACCCAGTACTTC.

Relative to its sample, this clone is medium-sized (0.01 to 0.1%). The chain combines TRBV5-4 with TRBJ1-6; 9 nucleotides agree with TRBD1. The CDR3 length is 15 residues. Germline trimming cut 5 bases from V and 5 bases from J; bases unmatched to any gene: 5. Germline V gene lookup returns CDR1 SGHNT and CDR2 YYREEE (reference sequence). The CDR3 DNA follows: TGTGCCAGCAGGCATGGGACAGGGAATAATTCACCCCTCCACTTT. Protein product: CASRHGTGNNSPLHF.

DNA for the CDR3: TGTGCCAGCAGCCGACAGGGGAGGATAGGGGAAAAACTGTTTTTT. It translates to CASSRQGRIGEKLFF. This chain connects TRBV6-4 to TRBJ1-4, with 8 bases fitting TRBD1. The CDR3 spans 15 residues. Germline V gene lookup returns CDR1 MRHNA and CDR2 SNTAGT. The V gene end was trimmed by 6 bases and the J gene end by 8 bases; junction bases not matched to a gene: 11.

The V gene is TRBV2, the J gene TRBJ2-5; 13 bases line up with TRBD2. The CDR3 runs to 15 residues. The germline gives CDR1 SNHLY, CDR2 FYNNEI. The V segment lost 3 bases and the J segment 5 bases; nucleotides outside the gene matches: 3. Here the CDR3 reads CASSDTSGGAETQYF. The CDR3 DNA sequence: TGTGCCAGCAGTGACACTAGCGGGGGGGCTGAGACCCAGTACTTC. Full variable domain (remainder filled in from reference TRBV2 and TRBJ2-5): EPEVTQTPSHQVTQMGQEVILRCVPISNHLYFYWYRQILGQKVEFLVSFYNNEISEKSEIFDDQFSVERPDGSNFTLKIRSTKLEDSAMYFCASSDTSGGAETQYFGPGTRLLVL.

The chain has TRBV9 and TRBJ2-5; TRBD2 is a possible D gene (5 bases). Germline-derived CDR1 and CDR2 are SGDLS and YYNGEE. Between the trimmed V and J ends, which lost 0 bases and 7 bases, there was a span of 10 bases. The CDR3 runs 13 residues. The CDR3 protein is CASSVAGGGTQYF. The CDR3 DNA reads as TGTGCCAGCAGCGTAGCGGGCGGAGGGACCCAGTACTTC.

This clone was recorded only once. The rearrangement joins TRBV7-9 to TRBJ2-1; TRBD2 agrees at 9 bases. This CDR3 has 15 residues. Trimming removed 0 bases from V and 4 bases from J; junction bases left unmatched: 1. The germline gives CDR1 SEHNR, CDR2 FQNEAQ (reference sequence). In nucleotides, the CDR3 is TGTGCCAGCAGCTTAGCCAGCGGGAGGTACAATGAGCAGTTCTTC. As protein: CASSLASGRYNEQFF.

J is TRBJ2-3 and V is TRBV5-1; possible D gene TRBD2, 7 bases. This CDR3 region has 16 residues. Trimming took off 4 bases at V and 3 bases at J, with 18 bases between the two ends. Germline V gene sequence: CDR1 SGHRS, CDR2 YFSETQ. CDR3 sequence (DNA): TGCGCCAGCAGCCAGGGAGGGGGAGGGCGGACAGATACGCAGTATTTT. Protein sequence: CASSQGGGGRTDTQYF.

The chain combines TRBV6-5 with TRBJ2-7; possible D gene TRBD1, 6 bases. Looked up from germline, CDR1 is MNHEY and CDR2 is SVGAGI. V was cut by 7 bases and J by 6 bases, with 13 bases left in between. The CDR3 spans 12 residues. This CDR3 is CASNQGHSEQYF. The CDR3 DNA sequence: TGTGCCAGCAACCAGGGACATTCCGAGCAGTACTTC.

V is TRBV2 and J is TRBJ2-7, with D maybe TRBD1 (5 bases). The CDR3 extends over 14 amino acids. The germline V gene encodes CDR1 SNHLY and CDR2 FYNNEI. V was shortened by 7 bases and J by 1 base, with 14 bases between the two germline ends. In DNA, the CDR3 is TGTGCCAGCACCAGTATAGGGGATTCCTACGAGCAGTACTTC. It yields the protein CASTSIGDSYEQYF.

V gene TRBV15 combines with J gene TRBJ2-1; 9 nucleotides agree with TRBD2. With V trimmed by 2 bases and J by 2 bases, 1 base remained unmatched. The germline V gene has CDR1 LNHNV and CDR2 YYDKDF (reference sequence). There are 15 residues in the CDR3. This CDR3 reads CATSRIAGAYNEQFF. The CDR3 DNA is TGTGCCACCAGCAGAATAGCGGGGGCCTACAATGAGCAGTTCTTC.

The V gene is TRBV30, the J gene TRBJ1-2, with a weak D call TRBD1 (6 bases). The length of the CDR3 is 16 residues. The germline V and J ends were trimmed by 0 bases and 4 bases, with 18 bases remaining between them. Germline V lookup: CDR1 GTSNPN, CDR2 SVGIG (reference sequence). This CDR3 reads CAWSVIPTGRGYGYTF. CDR3 DNA: TGTGCCTGGAGTGTAATCCCCACAGGGAGGGGCTATGGCTACACCTTC.

The chain carries TRBV5-1 and TRBJ2-5; D is possibly TRBD1 (6 bases). The CDR3 runs 14 residues. Trimming removed 1 base at V and 3 bases at J, with 10 bases between. In germline, CDR1 is SGHRS, CDR2 YFSETQ. CDR3 loop: CASSLSGQKETQYF. CDR3 bases: TGCGCCAGCAGCTTGTCGGGACAAAAAGAGACCCAGTACTTC.

The chain carries TRBV6-1 and TRBJ2-7; TRBD2 aligns across 9 bases. V lost 2 bases to trimming and J lost 0 bases; unmatched junction nucleotides: 5. CDR3 length: 16 residues. The germline CDR1 and CDR2 sequences are MNHNS and SASEGT. The CDR3 spells CASSEFPAGGSYEQYF. The CDR3 DNA sequence: TGTGCCAGCAGTGAATTCCCAGCGGGAGGCTCCTACGAGCAGTACTTC.

This clone was seen more than once but under ten times. The J gene is TRBJ1-1, the V gene TRBV4-1; D perhaps matches TRBD1 (6 bases). V lost 1 base and J 1 base, leaving 22 bases between the germline ends. CDR1 MGHRA and CDR2 YSYEKL come from the germline V gene. The CDR3 covers 19 residues. The CDR3 spells CASSQVAPGQGLGNTEAFF. The DNA of the CDR3 is TGCGCCAGCAGCCAAGTCGCACCGGGGCAGGGGTTAGGGAACACTGAAGCTTTCTTT.

The chain employs TRBV18 and TRBJ1-5; D perhaps matches TRBD1 (5 bases). The CDR3 is made up of 13 amino acids. Germline loops: CDR1 KGHSH, CDR2 LQKENI. Trimming took 4 bases from V and 5 from J, leaving 9 bases between them. CDR3 sequence reads: CASSQGVDQPQHF. The CDR3 DNA reads TGTGCCAGCTCACAAGGGGTGGATCAGCCCCAGCATTTT.

The chain combines TRBV18 with TRBJ2-5; weak D call: TRBD1 (5 bases). Trimming shortened V by 5 bases and J by 5 bases, and 15 bases separated the two germline ends. Germline V gene sequence: CDR1 KGHSH, CDR2 LQKENI. This CDR3 spans 14 amino acids. The CDR3 loop reads CASSDRQSMETQYF. For the CDR3, the DNA is TGTGCCAGCTCAGATAGACAGTCTATGGAGACCCAGTACTTC.

The chain recombines TRBV5-1 with TRBJ2-5; 9 positions match TRBD2. With V trimmed by 0 bases and J by 1 base, 7 bases remained unmatched. Germline assignment: CDR1 SGHRS and CDR2 YFSETQ. CDR3 size: 17 residues. The DNA of the CDR3 is TGCGCCAGCAGCTTGGGGAGCGGGGGGCTTTTCCAAGAGACCCAGTACTTC. Protein: CASSLGSGGLFQETQYF.